The 11 T cell receptor beta chains given below trace back to one sample, sequenced in a study of T cell responses to AZD1222 COVID-19 vaccine. Only in-frame clones appear in the TCRdb table, and some are missing; sequencing was by immunoSEQ multiplex PCR. The sample shows 80,000 or so clones, approximately 91% of them seen only once. The sample was peripheral blood, taken on day 0 of MenACWY control vaccination. These receptors all stem from an adult in good health.

The chain combines TRBV7-9 with TRBJ1-1; the D is unclear. The CDR3 is 14 amino acids. V shed 2 bases and J shed 1 base, with 8 bases lying between them. Germline V lookup: CDR1 SEHNR, CDR2 FQNEAQ (reference sequence). The CDR3 spells CASSLQVTNTEAFF. The DNA of the CDR3 is TGTGCCAGCAGCTTACAAGTAACGAACACTGAAGCTTTCTTT.

The V call is TRBV24-1, the J call TRBJ1-5; D gene unclear. The CDR3 covers 13 residues. Trimming removed 9 bases at V and 0 bases at J, with 8 bases between. Germline V gives CDR1 KGHDR, CDR2 SFDVKD. CDR3 in amino acids: CATAGDSNQPQHF. The CDR3 nucleotides read TGTGCCACCGCTGGAGATAGCAATCAGCCCCAGCATTTT.

DNA for the CDR3: TGTGCCAGCAGCCAAGCCCCAGAGAATGGCTACACCTTC. It codes for CASSQAPENGYTF. The chain joins TRBV3-1 (or the pseudogene TRBV3-2) to TRBJ1-2; the D is unclear. Per germline, CDR1 LGHDT and CDR2 YNNKEL (reference sequence). This CDR3 comprises 13 residues. With 1 base removed from V and 6 bases from J, the gap between germline ends came to 9 bases.

The rearrangement links TRBV5-1 to TRBJ2-7; perhaps TRBD1 as D (6 bases). Trimming took off 0 bases at V and 2 bases at J, with 12 bases between the two ends. The CDR3 runs 15 residues. Germline V gene sequence: CDR1 SGHRS, CDR2 YFSETQ. CDR3 DNA sequence: TGCGCCAGCAGCTTGGGACAGGTCCTTACCTACGAGCAGTACTTC. The encoded protein is CASSLGQVLTYEQYF.

The chain uses TRBV30 and TRBJ2-5; TRBD2 agrees at 7 bases. CDR3 length: 15 residues. With V trimmed by 1 base and J by 4 bases, 9 bases remained unmatched. Germline CDR1 and CDR2: GTSNPN and SVGIG (reference sequence). This CDR3 is CAWSGLGGVGETQYF. In DNA form, the CDR3 reads TGTGCCTGGAGTGGGTTGGGGGGGGTAGGAGAGACCCAGTACTTC.

The chain has TRBV14 and TRBJ1-2, with a possible D match to TRBD1 (6 bases). This CDR3 region has 13 residues. V was clipped by 4 bases and J by 6 bases, with 12 bases between them. Germline CDR1 SGHDN, CDR2 FVKESK. CDR3 sequence: CASSPDRKNGYTF. The CDR3 DNA follows: TGTGCCAGCAGCCCTGACAGGAAAAATGGCTACACCTTC.

The chain uses TRBV9 and TRBJ1-3; perhaps TRBD1 as D (5 bases). There are 13 residues in the CDR3. V was cut by 0 bases and J by 8 bases, with 9 bases left in between. From germline, CDR1 is SGDLS and CDR2 YYNGEE. CDR3 DNA sequence: TGTGCCAGCAGCGTAGGGTGGGGGGACACCATATATTTT. Translating gives CASSVGWGDTIYF. Complete variable domain (other parts from reference TRBV9 and TRBJ1-3): DSGVTQTPKHLITATGQRVTLRCSPRSGDLSVYWYQQSLDQGLQFLIQYYNGEERAKGNILERFSAQQFPDLHSELNLSSLELGDSALYFCASSVGWGDTIYFGEGSWLTVV.

This sequence joins TRBV25-1 and TRBJ1-2; TRBD1 might be the D (6 bases). V was cut by 6 bases and J by 0 bases, with 14 bases left in between. The CDR3 is made up of 15 amino acids. The germline V gene has CDR1 MGHDK and CDR2 SYGVNS. CDR3 DNA: TGTGCCAGCAGCGGGACATTCGTTTCTAACTATGGCTACACCTTC. It codes for CASSGTFVSNYGYTF.

The chain carries TRBV6-2 or TRBV6-3 and TRBJ1-5; 9 nucleotides align to TRBD1. J gave up 3 bases and V 2 bases, and 8 bases lay outside the gene matches. CDR1 is MNHEY, CDR2 SVGEGT, per germline. The CDR3 consists of 17 residues. CDR3 coding DNA: TGTGCCAGCAGTTACCGAGGGACAGGGACCTCCAATCAGCCCCAGCATTTT. Encoded protein: CASSYRGTGTSNQPQHF.

This clone was seen more than once but under ten times. The CDR3 sequence is CASSLVGPGVYGYTF. CDR3 sequence (DNA): TGTGCCAGCAGCTTAGTTGGTCCAGGGGTCTATGGCTACACCTTC. The chain combines TRBV7-9 with TRBJ1-2; maybe TRBD1 (6 bases). Germline loops: CDR1 SEHNR, CDR2 FQNEAQ (reference sequence). Trimming removed 1 base from V and 4 bases from J, with 13 bases in between. This CDR3 region has 15 residues.

This chain links TRBV6-5 with TRBJ2-3; D gene uncertain. The germline gives CDR1 MNHEY, CDR2 SVGAGI. CDR3 length: 11 residues. The V gene lost 5 bases and the J gene lost 2 bases, with 2 bases spanning the gap. This CDR3 is CASSTTDTQYF. The CDR3 DNA is TGTGCCAGCAGTACCACAGATACGCAGTATTTT.